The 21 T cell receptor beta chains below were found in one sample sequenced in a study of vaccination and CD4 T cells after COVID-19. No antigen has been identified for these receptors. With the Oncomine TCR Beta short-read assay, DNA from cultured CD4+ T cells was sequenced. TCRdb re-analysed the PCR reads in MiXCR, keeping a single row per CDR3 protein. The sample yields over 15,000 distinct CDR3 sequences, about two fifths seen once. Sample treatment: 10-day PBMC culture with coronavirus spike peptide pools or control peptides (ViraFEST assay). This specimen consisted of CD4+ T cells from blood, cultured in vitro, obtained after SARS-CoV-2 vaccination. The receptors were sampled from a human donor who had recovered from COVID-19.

CDR3 in DNA: TGCAGTGCTAGCAGTGGATCGGGAGTCAAGTTGAATGAGCAGTTCTTC. Amino acid sequence: CSASSGSGVKLNEQFF. The V and J genes are TRBV20-1 and TRBJ2-1; D might be TRBD2 (6 bases). This CDR3 is built from 16 residues. Per the germline V gene, CDR1 is DFQATT and CDR2 is SNEGSKA (reference sequence). Trimming cost V 3 bases and J 7 bases, with 22 bases left between them.

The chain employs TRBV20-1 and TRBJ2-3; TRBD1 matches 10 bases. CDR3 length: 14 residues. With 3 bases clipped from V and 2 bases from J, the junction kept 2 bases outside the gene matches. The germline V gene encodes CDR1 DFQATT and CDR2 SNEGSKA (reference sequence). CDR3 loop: CSARGQGSTDTQYF. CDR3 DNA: TGCAGTGCTAGGGGACAGGGGTCCACAGATACGCAGTATTTT.

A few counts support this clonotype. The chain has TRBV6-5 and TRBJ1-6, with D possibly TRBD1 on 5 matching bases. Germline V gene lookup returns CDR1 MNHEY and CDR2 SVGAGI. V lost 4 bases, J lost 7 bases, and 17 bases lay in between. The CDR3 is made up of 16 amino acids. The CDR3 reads CASSLGGGSANSPLHF. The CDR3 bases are TGTGCCAGCAGTTTGGGCGGGGGTTCAGCAAATTCACCCCTCCACTTT.

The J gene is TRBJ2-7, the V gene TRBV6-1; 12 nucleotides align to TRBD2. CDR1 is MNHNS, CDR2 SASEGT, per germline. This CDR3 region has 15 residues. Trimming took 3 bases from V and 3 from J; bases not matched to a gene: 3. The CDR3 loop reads CASSDKTSGSYEQYF. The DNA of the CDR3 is TGTGCCAGCAGTGACAAGACTAGCGGGAGCTACGAGCAGTACTTC.

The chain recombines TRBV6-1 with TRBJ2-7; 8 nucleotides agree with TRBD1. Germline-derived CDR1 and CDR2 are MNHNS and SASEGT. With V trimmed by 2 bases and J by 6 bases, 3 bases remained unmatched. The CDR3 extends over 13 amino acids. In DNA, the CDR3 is TGTGCCAGCAGTGAATGGGACAGGCCCGAGCAGTACTTC. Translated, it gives CASSEWDRPEQYF.

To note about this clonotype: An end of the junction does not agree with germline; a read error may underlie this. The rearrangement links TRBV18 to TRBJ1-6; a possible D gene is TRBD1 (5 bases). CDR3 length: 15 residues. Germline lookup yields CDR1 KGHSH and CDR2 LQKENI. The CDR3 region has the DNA TGTGCCAGCTCACCACTCGGGGCTGAGAATTCAGCCCTCCACTTT. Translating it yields CASSPLGAENSALHF. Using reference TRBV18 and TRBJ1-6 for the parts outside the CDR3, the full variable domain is NAGVMQNPRHLVRRRGQEARLRCSPMKGHSHVYWYRQLPEEGLKFMVYLQKENIIDESGMPKERFSAEFPKEGPSILRIQQVVRGDSAAYFCASSPLGAENSALHFGNGTRLTVT.

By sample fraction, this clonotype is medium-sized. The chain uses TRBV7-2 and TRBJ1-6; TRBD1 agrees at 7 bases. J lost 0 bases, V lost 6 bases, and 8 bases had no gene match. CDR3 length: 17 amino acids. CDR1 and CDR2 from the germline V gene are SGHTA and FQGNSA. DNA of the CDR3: TGTGCCAGCAGGTCAGGACAGGAAAGCTCCTATAATTCACCCCTCCACTTT. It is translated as CASRSGQESSYNSPLHF.

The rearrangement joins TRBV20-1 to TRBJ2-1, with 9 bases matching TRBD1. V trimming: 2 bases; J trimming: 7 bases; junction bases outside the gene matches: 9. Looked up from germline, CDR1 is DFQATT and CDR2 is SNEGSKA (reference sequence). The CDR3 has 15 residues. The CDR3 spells CSARPLGQGWNEQFF. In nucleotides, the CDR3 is TGCAGTGCTAGACCGCTTGGACAGGGGTGGAATGAGCAGTTCTTC.

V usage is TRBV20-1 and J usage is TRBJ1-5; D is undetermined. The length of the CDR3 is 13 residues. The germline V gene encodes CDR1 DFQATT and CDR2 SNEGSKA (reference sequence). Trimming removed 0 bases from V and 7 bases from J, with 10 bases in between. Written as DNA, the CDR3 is TGCAGTGCTAGAGATGAAGGTGACCAGCCCCAGCATTTT. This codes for CSARDEGDQPQHF.

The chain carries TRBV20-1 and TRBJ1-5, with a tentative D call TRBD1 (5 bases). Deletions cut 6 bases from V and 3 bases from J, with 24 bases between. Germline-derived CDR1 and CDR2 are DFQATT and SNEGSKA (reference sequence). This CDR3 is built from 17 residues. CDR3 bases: TGCAGTGCAACGGGCCGCCGTGGACAAGGATTCAATCAGCCCCAGCATTTT. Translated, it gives CSATGRRGQGFNQPQHF.

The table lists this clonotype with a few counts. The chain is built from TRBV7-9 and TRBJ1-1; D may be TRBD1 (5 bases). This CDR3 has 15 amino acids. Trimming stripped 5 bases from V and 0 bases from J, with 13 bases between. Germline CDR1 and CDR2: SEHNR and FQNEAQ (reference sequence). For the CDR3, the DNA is TGTGCCAGCAGCAGCAGGGTTGCCCTGAACACTGAAGCTTTCTTT. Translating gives CASSSRVALNTEAFF.

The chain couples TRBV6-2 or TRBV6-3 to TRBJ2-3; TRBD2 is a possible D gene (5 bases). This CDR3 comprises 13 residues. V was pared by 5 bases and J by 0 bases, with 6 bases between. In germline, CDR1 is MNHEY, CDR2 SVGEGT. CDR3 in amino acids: CASSSGSTDTQYF. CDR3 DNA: TGTGCCAGCAGTAGCGGAAGCACAGATACGCAGTATTTT.

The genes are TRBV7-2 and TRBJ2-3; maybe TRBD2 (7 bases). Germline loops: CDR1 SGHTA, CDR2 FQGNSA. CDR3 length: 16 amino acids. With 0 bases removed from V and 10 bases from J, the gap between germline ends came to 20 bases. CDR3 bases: TGTGCCAGCAGCTTAGCGAGGGGGGGATTAGGGGCGGCGCAGTATTTT. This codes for CASSLARGGLGAAQYF.

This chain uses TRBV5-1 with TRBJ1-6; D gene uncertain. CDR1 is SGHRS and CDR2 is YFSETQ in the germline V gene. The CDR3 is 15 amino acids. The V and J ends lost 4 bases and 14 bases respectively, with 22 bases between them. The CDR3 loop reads CASSPGPVEPGSLHF. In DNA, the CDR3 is TGCGCCAGCAGCCCTGGGCCGGTCGAACCGGGGTCCCTCCACTTT.

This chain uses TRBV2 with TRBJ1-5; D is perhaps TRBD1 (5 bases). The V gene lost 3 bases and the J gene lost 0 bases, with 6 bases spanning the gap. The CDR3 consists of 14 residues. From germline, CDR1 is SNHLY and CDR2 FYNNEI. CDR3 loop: CASSETDSNQPQHF. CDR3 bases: TGTGCCAGCAGTGAGACAGATAGCAATCAGCCCCAGCATTTT.

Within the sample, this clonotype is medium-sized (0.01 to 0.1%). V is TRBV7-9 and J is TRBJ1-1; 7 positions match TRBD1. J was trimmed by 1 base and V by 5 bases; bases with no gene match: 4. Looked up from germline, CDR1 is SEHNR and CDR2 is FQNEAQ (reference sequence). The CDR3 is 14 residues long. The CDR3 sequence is CASSTGQENTEAFF. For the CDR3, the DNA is TGTGCCAGCAGCACCGGACAGGAGAACACTGAAGCTTTCTTT.

CDR3 residues: CSARRNEQFF. Here the CDR3 DNA reads TGCAGTGCGCGGAGGAATGAGCAGTTCTTC. The V gene is TRBV20-1, the J gene TRBJ2-1, with TRBD2 as a possible D gene (5 bases). CDR3 length: 10 amino acids. Germline V gene data show CDR1 as DFQATT and CDR2 as SNEGSKA (reference sequence). V was trimmed by 6 bases and J by 7 bases, leaving 7 bases between them.

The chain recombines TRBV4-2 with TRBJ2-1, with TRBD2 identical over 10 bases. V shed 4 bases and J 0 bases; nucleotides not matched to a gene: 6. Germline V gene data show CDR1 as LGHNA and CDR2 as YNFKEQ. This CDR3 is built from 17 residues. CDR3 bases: TGTGCCAGCAGCCCTGGCACTAGCGGGGACTCCTACAATGAGCAGTTCTTC. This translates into CASSPGTSGDSYNEQFF.

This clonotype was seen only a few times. The CDR3 region has the DNA TGTGCCAGCAGTAATACCCTATCCGGCGGGGAGCTGTTTTTT. Translation gives CASSNTLSGGELFF. The V gene is TRBV7-3, the J gene TRBJ2-2; D ambiguous. V gave up 6 bases and J gave up 7 bases, with 15 bases separating them. This CDR3 has 14 residues. The V gene's germline CDR1 is SGHTA and CDR2 FQGTGA.

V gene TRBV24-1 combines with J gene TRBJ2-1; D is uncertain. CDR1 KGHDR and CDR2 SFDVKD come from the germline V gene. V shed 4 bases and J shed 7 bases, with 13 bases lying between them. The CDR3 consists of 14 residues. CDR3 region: CATSDNGPANEQFF. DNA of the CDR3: TGTGCCACCAGTGACAACGGGCCGGCGAATGAGCAGTTCTTC.

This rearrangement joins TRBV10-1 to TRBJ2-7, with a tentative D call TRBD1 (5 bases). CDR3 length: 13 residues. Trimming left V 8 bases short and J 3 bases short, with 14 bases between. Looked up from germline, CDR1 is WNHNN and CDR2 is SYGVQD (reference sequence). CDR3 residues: CASYNQGFYEQYF. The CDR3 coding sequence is TGCGCCAGCTATAACCAGGGTTTCTACGAGCAGTACTTC.